This T cell receptor (beta chain) is from a study of glioma-infiltrating T cells. Study results and limitations: Gliomas, especially low-grade, showed above-expected tissue-blood divergence; non-neoplastic patients showed below. CDR3 overlap between tissue and blood was very small.

The iRepertoire nested amplicon-rescue multiplex PCR amplified TCR alpha and beta CDR3s from RNA. Input was 100-400 ng of tissue mRNA or PBMC total RNA. Each CDR3 protein gets one entry after TCRdb re-called the multiplex PCR reads with MiXCR. Among some 190,000 distinct CDR3 sequences listed, roughly a third were seen once. This CDR3 has 16 residues. Germline CDR1 reads SGHRS; CDR2 reads YFSETQ. In regard to this clonotype: What it binds is not known. At one end, the junction sequence differs from germline, possibly due to a read error.

This clonotype was obtained from a human donor with low-grade glioma or glioblastoma, undergoing nonglioma brain surgery, or in good health (not recorded which). Sequenced: glioma tissue, nonneoplastic brain tissue, or PBMCs (not recorded which). The chain carries TRBV5-1 and TRBJ1-1, with a weak D call TRBD1 (6 bases). The CDR3 DNA sequence: TGCGCTAGCAGCCTTGAGTCTGGACAGAAGAACACTAAAGCTTTCTTT. Residues: CASSLESGQKNTKAFF.